One sample yielded the 23 T cell receptor beta chains listed below, sequenced in a study of CD8+ T cells in alopecia areata (dated by TCRdb to 2016 to 2018). Library preparation employed the immunoSEQ multiplex PCR assay. RNA was extracted from all samples and reverse transcribed into cDNA, which served as template for TCR sequencing. The clones in this table, taken by TCRdb from immuneACCESS, are in-frame only. Not every clone is retained; where verified, under half of the shortfall comes from an unresolved V gene, and the cause of the rest is unknown. This sample gives some 160,000 clones in total; less than 65% of them show up just once. The top ten clonotypes cover 36% of the sample. The sequenced sample was CD8+ T cells sorted from blood. These receptors all stem from a human donor in good health.

The chain links TRBV15 to TRBJ1-5; D ambiguous. Germline CDR1 and CDR2: LNHNV and YYDKDF (reference sequence). The CDR3 runs 15 residues. Trimming left V 3 bases short and J 5 bases short, with 14 bases between. The CDR3 DNA is TGTGCCACCAGCAGGGTTGGCAGATTAGATCAGCCCCAGCATTTT. Translating it yields CATSRVGRLDQPQHF.

This chain joins TRBV7-2 and TRBJ2-6, with D possibly being TRBD1 (5 bases). The CDR3 is 16 amino acids. The V end lost 1 base, the J end lost 0 bases, and 7 bases lay between the germline ends. The germline gives CDR1 SGHTA, CDR2 FQGNSA. CDR3 protein: CASSLGQSSGANVLTF. The CDR3, as DNA: TGTGCCAGCAGCTTAGGACAGAGCTCTGGGGCCAACGTCCTGACTTTC.

The chain recombines TRBV27 with TRBJ1-5; TRBD1 might be the D (5 bases). CDR3 length: 16 amino acids. Trimming cost V 1 base and J 10 bases, with 20 bases left between them. Germline V gene lookup returns CDR1 MNHEY and CDR2 SMNVEV (reference sequence). The CDR3, as DNA: TGTGCCAGCAGTTTATTCGGGGAGGGGATATCAGAACCCCAGCATTTT. Translated, it gives CASSLFGEGISEPQHF.

The V call is TRBV29-1, the J call TRBJ2-7; D might be TRBD2 (6 bases). V gave up 5 bases and J gave up 3 bases, with 11 bases separating them. The CDR3 has 12 amino acids. The V gene's germline CDR1 is SQVTM and CDR2 ANQGSEA. As DNA, the CDR3 is TGCAGCGTTCGGGACTTAGACTACGAGCAGTACTTC. Amino acids: CSVRDLDYEQYF.

The rearrangement links TRBV29-1 to TRBJ2-3; 9 positions match TRBD2. The CDR3 is 14 amino acids. Trimming at V came to 2 bases and at J to 4 bases, leaving 4 bases not matched to a gene. Germline V gene sequence: CDR1 SQVTM, CDR2 ANQGSEA. The CDR3 protein is CSVESSGISDTQYF. The CDR3 nucleotides read TGCAGCGTTGAATCTAGCGGGATTTCAGATACGCAGTATTTT.

This clone was counted a few times. The rearrangement uses TRBV10-3 and TRBJ2-5; no definite D call. From germline, CDR1 is ENHRY and CDR2 SYGVKD. V lost 10 bases and J 2 bases, leaving 14 bases between the germline ends. There are 13 residues in the CDR3. The CDR3 sequence is CASRALTQETQYF. CDR3 bases: TGTGCCAGCCGGGCCTTGACTCAAGAGACCCAGTACTTC.

This clone was counted only a few times. This chain links TRBV29-1 with TRBJ2-5, with a possible D match to TRBD1 (7 bases). Trimming took 7 bases from V and 6 from J, leaving 15 bases between them. This CDR3 is built from 12 residues. Germline V gene lookup returns CDR1 SQVTM and CDR2 ANQGSEA. The CDR3 region is CSGGGGMKTQYF. As DNA, the CDR3 is TGCAGCGGCGGAGGGGGCATGAAGACCCAGTACTTC.

On this clone: Other nucleotide sequences from this sample produce the same CDR3. The chain couples TRBV9 to TRBJ2-7; the match to TRBD1 covers 7 bases. After removal of 2 bases from V and 2 bases from J, the junction contained 1 base not matched to a gene. Germline CDR1 reads SGDLS; CDR2 reads YYNGEE. The CDR3 totals 13 residues. The CDR3 here is CASSVGQTYEQYF. The CDR3 bases are TGTGCCAGCAGCGTGGGACAGACCTACGAGCAGTACTTC. The full variable domain, completed using reference TRBV9 and TRBJ2-7, is DSGVTQTPKHLITATGQRVTLRCSPRSGDLSVYWYQQSLDQGLQFLIQYYNGEERAKGNILERFSAQQFPDLHSELNLSSLELGDSALYFCASSVGQTYEQYFGPGTRLTVT.

The table lists this clone with many counts. The chain uses TRBV28 and TRBJ2-5, with 7 nucleotides matching TRBD2. The CDR3 spans 15 residues. CDR1 and CDR2 from the germline V gene are MDHEN and SYDVKM. With V trimmed by 2 bases and J by 5 bases, 8 bases remained unmatched. CDR3 loop: CASSLGTGGLETQYF. The CDR3, as DNA: TGTGCCAGCAGTTTAGGGACGGGAGGACTTGAGACCCAGTACTTC.

The V call is TRBV4-1, the J call TRBJ2-2; 9 bases are shared with TRBD2. This CDR3 is 15 amino acids long. The germline gives CDR1 MGHRA, CDR2 YSYEKL. J gave up 3 bases and V 4 bases, and 3 bases lay outside the gene matches. The CDR3 reads CASSPTSGYTGELFF. CDR3 DNA: TGCGCCAGCAGCCCGACTAGCGGATACACCGGGGAGCTGTTTTTT.

The chain uses TRBV29-1 and TRBJ2-6, with 7 nucleotides matching TRBD1. Germline V CDR1 and CDR2: SQVTM, ANQGSEA. J gave up 0 bases and V 5 bases, and 7 bases lay outside the gene matches. CDR3 length: 16 residues. CDR3 region: CSVKGQDHSGANVLTF. The CDR3 DNA reads as TGCAGCGTTAAAGGACAGGATCACTCTGGGGCCAACGTCCTGACTTTC.

This chain links TRBV6-5 with TRBJ2-3; the D is unclear. The CDR3 has 14 residues. Germline CDR1 MNHEY, CDR2 SVGAGI. V lost 6 bases and J lost 5, with 15 bases in between. CDR3 DNA sequence: TGTGCCAGCAGCTCCCAACATTTCGGAGATACGCAGTATTTT. Translated: CASSSQHFGDTQYF.

The chain recombines TRBV2 with TRBJ1-2; D gene unclear. The CDR3 is made up of 13 amino acids. Trimming left V 3 bases short and J 8 bases short, with 13 bases between. Germline values: CDR1 SNHLY, CDR2 FYNNEI. The CDR3 bases are TGTGCCAGCAGTGACATAGGCCCGAGGGGCTACACCTTC. Translating gives CASSDIGPRGYTF. Based on the CDR3 plus reference TRBV2 and TRBJ1-2, the full variable domain is EPEVTQTPSHQVTQMGQEVILRCVPISNHLYFYWYRQILGQKVEFLVSFYNNEISEKSEIFDDQFSVERPDGSNFTLKIRSTKLEDSAMYFCASSDIGPRGYTFGSGTRLTVV.

The chain employs TRBV7-9 and TRBJ2-5, with D hard to call. V lost 5 bases, J lost 4 bases, and 5 bases lay in between. The CDR3 extends over 11 amino acids. Germline loops: CDR1 SEHNR, CDR2 FQNEAQ (reference sequence). CDR3 amino acids: CASSPGETQYF. The CDR3 nucleotides are TGTGCCAGCAGCCCGGGAGAGACCCAGTACTTC.

This clone was detected only a few times. The same CDR3 also results from other DNA sequences found in this sample. The chain has TRBV29-1 and TRBJ2-7, with 7 bases matching TRBD2. The ends lost 6 bases at V and 3 bases at J; junction bases unmatched: 2. The CDR3 contains 11 residues. Germline V gene lookup returns CDR1 SQVTM and CDR2 ANQGSEA. The chain's CDR3 is CSVRTSYEQYF. CDR3 DNA sequence: TGCAGCGTCAGGACTAGCTACGAGCAGTACTTC.

This chain links TRBV7-9 with TRBJ2-1; 11 bases fit TRBD1. This CDR3 is 13 amino acids long. Germline V gives CDR1 SEHNR, CDR2 FQNEAQ (reference sequence). Trimming at V came to 9 bases and at J to 7 bases, leaving 5 bases not matched to a gene. CDR3 amino acids: CASRGQGGNEQFF. The CDR3 DNA sequence: TGTGCCAGTAGGGGACAGGGGGGAAATGAGCAGTTCTTC.

This clone was detected only a few times. The chain links TRBV28 to TRBJ2-1, with 11 bases that match TRBD2. The CDR3 spans 18 residues. CDR1 and CDR2 from the germline V gene are MDHEN and SYDVKM. J lost 0 bases, V lost 3 bases, and 7 bases had no gene match. CDR3 protein: CASSLLAGGSSSYNEQFF. DNA of the CDR3: TGTGCCAGCAGTTTGCTAGCGGGAGGCTCCAGCTCCTACAATGAGCAGTTCTTC.

This chain connects TRBV11-2 to TRBJ2-7; either TRBD1 or TRBD2 may fit D (5 bases each). V lost 4 bases and J 1 base, leaving 8 bases between the germline ends. The CDR3 sequence is 13 residues long. CDR1 is SGHAT and CDR2 is FQNNGV in the germline V gene. CDR3 sequence (DNA): TGTGCCAGCAGCTCCGGGGCATCCTACGAGCAGTACTTC. Protein: CASSSGASYEQYF.

The rearrangement uses TRBV23-1 and TRBJ2-4; 14 bases line up with TRBD2. TRBV23-1 is classed as an ORF, of uncertain function. J gave up 7 bases and V 3 bases, and 8 bases lay outside the gene matches. There are 17 residues in the CDR3. The CDR3 DNA is TGCGCCAGCAGTCATCCGGGACTAGCGGGAGTGAAGAACATTCAGTACTTC. It specifies CASSHPGLAGVKNIQYF.

The CDR3 DNA reads TGCAGCGCCAGGGTAGCCGGGGAGCTGTTTTTT. Its protein product is CSARVAGELFF. This chain links TRBV29-1 with TRBJ2-2; D may be TRBD1 (5 bases). The CDR3 covers 11 residues. Germline V gene lookup returns CDR1 SQVTM and CDR2 ANQGSEA. Trimming cost V 7 bases and J 6 bases, with 9 bases left between them.

V and J are TRBV4-1 and TRBJ2-7; D is perhaps TRBD2 (5 bases). CDR3 length equals 15 residues. Between the trimmed V and J ends, which lost 0 bases and 4 bases, there was a span of 13 bases. CDR1 MGHRA and CDR2 YSYEKL come from the germline V gene. DNA of the CDR3: TGCGCCAGCAGCCAAGATAAGGGAGTACTTTACGAGCAGTACTTC. This encodes CASSQDKGVLYEQYF.

The rearrangement uses TRBV25-1 and TRBJ1-2, with 7 bases matching TRBD1. With V trimmed by 6 bases and J by 5 bases, 6 bases remained unmatched. Germline-derived CDR1 and CDR2 are MGHDK and SYGVNS. This CDR3 region has 13 residues. This CDR3 reads CASRLAGGYGYTF. The CDR3 DNA is TGTGCCAGCAGGCTGGCAGGGGGTTATGGCTACACCTTC.

V and J are TRBV6-6 and TRBJ1-1; D not resolved. Germline assignment: CDR1 MNHNY and CDR2 SVGAGI (reference sequence). CDR3 size: 12 residues. Deletions cut 1 base from V and 0 bases from J, with 0 bases between. CDR3: CASSYLNTEAFF. CDR3 in DNA: TGTGCCAGCAGTTACTTGAACACTGAAGCTTTCTTT.